The clone carrying this T cell receptor beta chain has a handful of counts. Antigen specificity is unknown. Data came from immunoSEQ multiplex PCR; TCRdb stores just in-frame clones and leaves some out. The table includes approximately 400,000 clones, 83% detected once. The CDR3 totals 18 residues. Germline V lookup: CDR1 SGHRS, CDR2 YFSETQ. V lost 0 bases and J lost 0; bases outside the gene matches: 6. This sample was taken from a study of Ad26.COV2.S vaccination and SARS-CoV-2 variants. The wider study: Participant was drawn from the COV1001 Ad26.COV2.S trial arm. Intramuscular Ad26.COV2.S at 5x10^10 or 1x10^11 viral particles.

Whole-study findings and limits: It was reported that spike-specific CD8+ and CD4+ T cell responses were substantially broad after vaccination.

The treatment denotes: some 19 received Ad26.COV2.S at low or high dose, single or two shots; 5 received placebo; per-sample allocation not given. At day 63 after the first vaccine or placebo injection, samples were drawn. The donor was a Boston adult aged 18-55 years. This rearrangement joins TRBV5-1 to TRBJ2-6; 7 bases are a match to TRBD1. This TCR was sampled from a person aged 18-60 years who received the Ad26.COV2.S COVID-19 vaccine or a placebo. The specimen was peripheral blood, collected in a trial of Ad26.COV2.S vaccine versus placebo. For the CDR3, the DNA is TGCGCCAGCAGCTTGGGAGGGGGCCCCGGCTCTGGGGCCAACGTCCTGACTTTC. It codes for CASSLGGGPGSGANVLTF.